This T cell receptor beta chain was obtained from a study of cytomegalovirus exposure and HLA in healthy donors. With 60 Vbeta and 13 Jbeta primers, the PCR was carried out. Clones were sequenced by immunoSEQ multiplex PCR, and TCRdb holds only the in-frame ones, with some missing. The sample holds just under 65,000 clones, about 82% seen once. The CDR3 has 14 residues. The germline gives CDR1 GTSNPN, CDR2 SVGIG (reference sequence). V gave up 1 base and J gave up 5 bases; unmatched junction bases: 6. The count of this clone is one. The specimen sequenced was PBMCs. The chain carries TRBV30 and TRBJ2-5, with TRBD2 identical over 8 bases. The sequence was obtained from a woman in her twenties or thirties in good health and CMV-seronegative. The CDR3 sequence: CAWSAGGGRETQYF. In nucleotides, the CDR3 is TGTGCCTGGAGTGCTGGCGGGGGGAGGGAGACCCAGTACTTC.